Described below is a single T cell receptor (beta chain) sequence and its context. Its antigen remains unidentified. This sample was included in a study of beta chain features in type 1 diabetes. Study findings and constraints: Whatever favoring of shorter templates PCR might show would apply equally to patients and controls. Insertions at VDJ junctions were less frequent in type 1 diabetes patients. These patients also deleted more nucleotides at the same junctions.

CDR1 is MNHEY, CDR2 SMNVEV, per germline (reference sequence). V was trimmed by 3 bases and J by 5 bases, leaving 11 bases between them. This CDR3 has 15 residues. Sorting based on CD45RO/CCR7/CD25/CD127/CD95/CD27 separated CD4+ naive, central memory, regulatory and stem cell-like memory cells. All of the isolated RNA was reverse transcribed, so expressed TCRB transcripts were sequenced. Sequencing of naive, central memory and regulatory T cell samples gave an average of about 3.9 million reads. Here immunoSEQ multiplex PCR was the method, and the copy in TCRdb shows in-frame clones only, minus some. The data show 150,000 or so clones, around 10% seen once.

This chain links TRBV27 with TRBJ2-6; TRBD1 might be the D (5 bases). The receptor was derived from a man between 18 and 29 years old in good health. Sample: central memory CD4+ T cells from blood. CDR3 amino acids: CASSLYQGRANVLTF. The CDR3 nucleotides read TGTGCCAGCAGTTTGTATCAGGGTAGGGCCAACGTCCTGACTTTC.